The 32 T cell receptor beta chains reported below all come from one sample, sequenced in a study of graft-versus-host responses after intestinal transplantation (dated by TCRdb to the early 2020s). The library was made by the immunoSEQ multiplex PCR assay. In TCRdb, the immuneACCESS table is reduced to in-frame sequences with V and J assigned. These tables do not hold every clone; where another copy was compared, an unresolved V gene accounts for under half, and the others remain unexplained. Counted in this sample were about 10,000 clones; 90% to 95% of them appeared once. More than 15% of the sample belongs to the ten largest clones. The sample here was bone marrow, taken approximately 520 days after intestinal transplantation. The receptors shown here come from a human patient who received an intestinal transplant, so some T cells may come from the graft donor.

Notes on this clone: A read error may account for a junction end that differs from germline. This chain uses TRBV9 with TRBJ2-5; 7 nucleotides align to TRBD2. This CDR3 contains 16 residues. CDR1 and CDR2 from the germline V gene are SGDLS and YYNGEE. The CDR3 DNA reads as TGTGCCAGCAGCGTAGGAGGCGGGGGAGTAGGAGAGGCCCAGTACTTC. Residues: CASSVGGGGVGEAQYF. Drawing the rest from reference TRBV9 and TRBJ2-5, the complete variable domain is DSGVTQTPKHLITATGQRVTLRCSPRSGDLSVYWYQQSLDQGLQFLIQYYNGEERAKGNILERFSAQQFPDLHSELNLSSLELGDSALYFCASSVGGGGVGEAQYFGPGTRLLVL.

V gene TRBV30 combines with J gene TRBJ1-1; D is unclear. V dropped 3 bases and J dropped 7 bases, with 9 bases sitting between them. This CDR3 region has 11 residues. Germline V gives CDR1 GTSNPN, CDR2 SVGIG (reference sequence). Here the CDR3 DNA reads TGTGCCTGGAGCATGGGAGTTGAAGCTTTCTTT. This translates into CAWSMGVEAFF.

The J gene is TRBJ2-7, the V gene TRBV19; TRBD2 matches at 12 bases. This CDR3 has 14 residues. The germline V gene encodes CDR1 LNHDA and CDR2 SQIVND (reference sequence). After removal of 5 bases from V and 4 bases from J, the junction contained 3 bases not matched to a gene. The CDR3 loop is CASSHGTSGYEQYF. For the CDR3, the DNA is TGTGCCAGTAGTCACGGGACTAGCGGGTACGAGCAGTACTTC.

The V gene is TRBV29-1, the J gene TRBJ2-1; tentatively, D is TRBD2 (5 bases). Per the germline V gene, CDR1 is SQVTM and CDR2 is ANQGSEA. CDR3 length: 15 amino acids. V lost 0 bases and J lost 3, with 12 bases in between. CDR3 sequence: CSVEDFEGYYNEQFF. CDR3 in DNA: TGCAGCGTTGAAGATTTTGAGGGATACTACAATGAGCAGTTCTTC.

The V gene is TRBV6-4, the J gene TRBJ2-3; the D is unclear. The germline gives CDR1 MRHNA, CDR2 SNTAGT. Trimming cost V 3 bases and J 3 bases, with 7 bases left between them. The CDR3 extends over 13 amino acids. CDR3 sequence (DNA): TGTGCCAGCAGTGAGAAGGGTACAGATACGCAGTATTTT. This sequence encodes CASSEKGTDTQYF.

V and J are TRBV11-2 and TRBJ1-4, with 9 positions matching TRBD1. The CDR3 has 15 residues. After removal of 5 bases from V and 6 bases from J, the junction contained 7 bases not matched to a gene. The germline gives CDR1 SGHAT, CDR2 FQNNGV. CDR3 region: CASSEQTGGDEKLFF. For the CDR3, the DNA is TGTGCCAGCAGCGAACAGACAGGGGGTGATGAAAAACTGTTTTTT.

The J gene is TRBJ1-5, the V gene TRBV15; tentative D call: TRBD1 (6 bases). Germline CDR1 reads LNHNV; CDR2 reads YYDKDF (reference sequence). There are 16 residues in the CDR3. Trimming took off 5 bases at V and 0 bases at J, with 14 bases between the two ends. The DNA of the CDR3 is TGTGCCACCAGCGGGAAAGGGACATTTAGCAATCAGCCCCAGCATTTT. Encoded protein: CATSGKGTFSNQPQHF.

CDR3 nucleotide sequence: TGTGCCAGTAGCCCTGAGGGACTAGCGACAGATACGCAGTATTTT. Encoded protein: CASSPEGLATDTQYF. The rearrangement links TRBV19 to TRBJ2-3, with 10 nucleotides matching TRBD2. CDR1 is LNHDA and CDR2 is SQIVND in the germline V gene (reference sequence). Germline trimming cut 6 bases from V and 3 bases from J; bases unmatched to any gene: 6. The CDR3 is 15 residues long.

This chain's CDR3 is CASSENSGTLIRGVTGELFF. CDR3 nucleotides: TGTGCCAGCAGTGAAAATAGCGGGACACTGATAAGAGGGGTGACCGGGGAGCTGTTTTTT. This chain joins TRBV2 and TRBJ2-2; 8 positions match TRBD2. Germline assignment: CDR1 SNHLY and CDR2 FYNNEI. V lost 2 bases, J lost 5 bases, and 19 bases stayed unmatched. The CDR3 loop spans 20 amino acids.

The genes are TRBV28 and TRBJ2-1; D is possibly TRBD1 (6 bases). Germline loops: CDR1 MDHEN, CDR2 SYDVKM. V was shortened by 2 bases and J by 0 bases, with 8 bases between the two germline ends. CDR3 length: 15 residues. CDR3 sequence reads: CASSLRGSSYNEQFF. DNA for the CDR3: TGTGCCAGCAGTTTAAGGGGGAGCTCCTACAATGAGCAGTTCTTC.

This chain links TRBV28 with TRBJ1-5; D is uncertain. The CDR3 sequence is 12 residues long. Germline V gene sequence: CDR1 MDHEN, CDR2 SYDVKM. Trimming cost V 8 bases and J 0 bases, with 5 bases left between them. CDR3 sequence: CASLGSNQPQHF. In DNA form, the CDR3 reads TGTGCCAGCCTTGGTAGCAATCAGCCCCAGCATTTT.

To note about this clone: Compared with germline, one end of the junction differs, possibly owing to a read error. The chain carries TRBV5-4 and TRBJ1-1, with D uncertain. This CDR3 has 14 amino acids. Germline V gene sequence: CDR1 SGHNT, CDR2 YYREEE (reference sequence). The CDR3 nucleotides read TGTGCCAGCAGCTTGGCGGCAGCCCAGTACACCCTCACCTTT. Translation gives CASSLAAAQYTLTF.

The genes are TRBV27 and TRBJ1-2; tentative D call: TRBD1 (6 bases). Trimming removed 1 base from V and 5 bases from J, with 29 bases in between. This CDR3 is built from 20 residues. Germline V gene lookup returns CDR1 MNHEY and CDR2 SMNVEV (reference sequence). The CDR3 is CASSLFGVGGSPGDHYGYTF. CDR3 coding DNA: TGTGCCAGCAGTTTATTTGGTGTTGGCGGAAGCCCAGGGGACCATTATGGCTACACCTTC.

The chain has TRBV5-1 and TRBJ1-1; a possible D gene is TRBD1 (5 bases). The germline V and J ends were trimmed by 4 bases and 4 bases, with 20 bases remaining between them. The CDR3 is 16 amino acids. Germline loops: CDR1 SGHRS, CDR2 YFSETQ. The CDR3 coding sequence is TGCGCCAGCAGCAATCAATGGGGGGAATATGGCACTGAAGCTTTCTTT. Translating it yields CASSNQWGEYGTEAFF.

This rearrangement joins TRBV4-2 to TRBJ2-4; 7 bases are a match to TRBD1. From germline, CDR1 is LGHNA and CDR2 YNFKEQ. The J segment lost 1 base and the V segment lost 5 bases, leaving 8 bases of the junction unmatched. The CDR3 is made up of 16 amino acids. This chain's CDR3 is CASSFRDRAAKNIQYF. CDR3 nucleotides: TGTGCCAGCAGCTTCCGGGACAGAGCGGCCAAAAACATTCAGTACTTC.

The chain joins TRBV7-9 to TRBJ2-1; no reliable D call. Germline values: CDR1 SEHNR, CDR2 FQNEAQ (reference sequence). CDR3 length equals 12 residues. Deletions cut 2 bases from V and 8 bases from J, with 7 bases between. The CDR3 protein is CASSLRPDEQFF. CDR3 bases: TGTGCCAGCAGCTTAAGGCCGGATGAGCAGTTCTTC.

The rearrangement links TRBV11-2 to TRBJ2-5, with 8 bases fitting TRBD2. Trimming at V came to 5 bases and at J to 1 base, leaving 6 bases not matched to a gene. The CDR3 has 15 residues. Per germline, CDR1 SGHAT and CDR2 FQNNGV. The CDR3 DNA is TGTGCCAGCAGCAATGGACTAGCCACCCAAGAGACCCAGTACTTC. This codes for CASSNGLATQETQYF.

The V gene is TRBV27, the J gene TRBJ2-3; a possible D gene is TRBD2 (5 bases). The CDR3 contains 12 residues. The germline V gene has CDR1 MNHEY and CDR2 SMNVEV (reference sequence). The V end lost 7 bases, the J end lost 6 bases, and 11 bases lay between the germline ends. CDR3 in DNA: TGTGCCAGCATGGACTCCCCGGATACGCAGTATTTT. It codes for CASMDSPDTQYF.

The gene calls are TRBV2 and TRBJ2-5, with D possibly being TRBD1 (6 bases). Looked up from germline, CDR1 is SNHLY and CDR2 is FYNNEI. Trimming left V 4 bases short and J 5 bases short, with 14 bases between. The CDR3 has 14 amino acids. The CDR3 here is CASSVSGAMETQYF. In DNA form, the CDR3 reads TGTGCCAGCAGTGTTTCAGGGGCAATGGAGACCCAGTACTTC.

The CDR3 sequence: CASSLRGYEQYF. The CDR3 DNA reads TGTGCCAGCAGTTTAAGGGGGTACGAGCAGTACTTC. The chain carries TRBV28 and TRBJ2-7, with TRBD1 as a possible D gene (6 bases). Trimming shortened V by 2 bases and J by 4 bases, and 6 bases separated the two germline ends. This CDR3 region has 12 residues. In germline, CDR1 is MDHEN, CDR2 SYDVKM.

The chain has TRBV7-2 and TRBJ2-2, with 9 positions matching TRBD1. V gave up 5 bases and J gave up 4 bases; unmatched junction bases: 5. The V gene's germline CDR1 is SGHTA and CDR2 FQGNSA. The CDR3 runs 15 residues. The CDR3 sequence: CASSQLTGGTGELFF. The CDR3 region has the DNA TGTGCCAGCAGCCAACTGACAGGGGGCACCGGGGAGCTGTTTTTT.

The chain links TRBV6-9 to TRBJ1-1; tentatively, D is TRBD1 (6 bases). Germline V gene sequence: CDR1 MNHGY, CDR2 SVAAGI. The CDR3 sequence is 15 residues long. V lost 3 bases to trimming and J lost 1 base, with 12 bases between them. The CDR3 spells CASSYSTGQNTEAFF. CDR3 sequence (DNA): TGTGCCAGCAGTTACTCGACAGGACAGAACACTGAAGCTTTCTTT.

The rearrangement links TRBV28 to TRBJ1-1, with TRBD1 matching over 7 bases. The CDR3 is 18 residues long. CDR1 is MDHEN and CDR2 is SYDVKM in the germline V gene. V lost 6 bases, J lost 1 base, and 17 bases stayed unmatched. The CDR3 protein is CASSPRPLRTGSNTEAFF. As DNA, the CDR3 is TGTGCCAGCAGCCCCAGACCGCTCCGGACAGGCTCGAACACTGAAGCTTTCTTT.

V is TRBV19 and J is TRBJ2-5; 9 bases match TRBD2. The CDR3 runs 15 residues. Germline CDR1 reads LNHDA; CDR2 reads SQIVND (reference sequence). V trimming: 5 bases; J trimming: 3 bases; junction bases outside the gene matches: 7. The DNA for the CDR3 is TGTGCCAGTAGTGGCGCCCCTAGCGGGAAAGAGACCCAGTACTTC. This codes for CASSGAPSGKETQYF.

The V gene is TRBV10-3, the J gene TRBJ2-5; possibly TRBD2 for D (5 bases). The CDR3 length is 14 residues. From germline, CDR1 is ENHRY and CDR2 SYGVKD. V lost 5 bases, J lost 5 bases, and 15 bases lay in between. The CDR3 bases are TGTGCCATCAGTCTACCGGACTCCTCGGAGACCCAGTACTTC. Its translation is CAISLPDSSETQYF.

V is TRBV5-4 and J is TRBJ2-7; D gene unclear. The CDR3 is made up of 15 amino acids. Germline values: CDR1 SGHNT, CDR2 YYREEE (reference sequence). Trimming shortened V by 0 bases and J by 3 bases, and 13 bases separated the two germline ends. CDR3 in DNA: TGTGCCAGCAGCTTGGCGACCGGGCCTGGCTACGAGCAGTACTTC. It translates to CASSLATGPGYEQYF.

V is TRBV5-8 and J is TRBJ1-1; a weak D match, TRBD1 (6 bases). The CDR3 runs 14 residues. Germline CDR1 is SGHTS and CDR2 is YDEGEE. The V end lost 3 bases, the J end lost 8 bases, and 17 bases lay between the germline ends. The DNA of the CDR3 is TGTGCCAGCAGCTCACGAAACAGGGTTATGGAAGCTTTCTTT. Its protein product is CASSSRNRVMEAFF.

The chain links TRBV11-1 to TRBJ2-1, with a weak D call TRBD2 (5 bases). V lost 0 bases, J lost 8 bases, and 8 bases lay in between. Germline CDR1 is SGHAT and CDR2 is FQDESV (reference sequence). The CDR3 sequence is 13 residues long. In DNA form, the CDR3 reads TGTGCCAGCAGCTTAGCAGGGCGGGATGAGCAGTTCTTC. Its translation: CASSLAGRDEQFF.

This rearrangement joins TRBV19 to TRBJ2-3; no clear D gene. The CDR3 contains 12 residues. CDR1 and CDR2 (germline): LNHDA, SQIVND (reference sequence). The V and J ends lost 5 bases and 2 bases respectively, with 5 bases between them. The CDR3, as DNA: TGTGCCAGTAGTGGAACCACAGATACGCAGTATTTT. Translation gives CASSGTTDTQYF.

The chain joins TRBV4-1 to TRBJ2-7; weak D call: TRBD1 (5 bases). The CDR3 runs to 14 residues. Germline V lookup: CDR1 MGHRA, CDR2 YSYEKL. Between the trimmed V and J ends, which lost 6 bases and 2 bases, there was a span of 14 bases. The CDR3 DNA reads as TGCGCCAGCAGTCTAAAAACAGGCACCTACGAGCAGTACTTC. Its protein is CASSLKTGTYEQYF.

The rearrangement joins TRBV5-5 to TRBJ1-2; D uncertain. V dropped 0 bases and J dropped 7 bases, with 25 bases sitting between them. The germline CDR1 and CDR2 sequences are SGHKS and YYEKEE (reference sequence). The CDR3 loop spans 18 amino acids. The CDR3 spells CASSLGALIPPLTVGYTF. For the CDR3, the DNA is TGTGCCAGCAGCTTGGGCGCATTAATACCCCCCTTAACTGTTGGCTACACCTTC. Full variable domain (outside the CDR3, taken from reference TRBV5-5 and TRBJ1-2): DAGVTQSPTHLIKTRGQQVTLRCSPISGHKSVSWYQQVLGQGPQFIFQYYEKEERGRGNFPDRFSARQFPNYSSELNVNALLLGDSALYLCASSLGALIPPLTVGYTFGSGTRLTVV.

This chain links TRBV4-3 with TRBJ2-7; D is possibly TRBD1 (6 bases). This CDR3 spans 15 amino acids. V was trimmed by 3 bases and J by 0 bases, leaving 12 bases between them. CDR1 is LGHNA and CDR2 is YSLEER in the germline V gene. CDR3 sequence reads: CASSHSTGNSYEQYF. CDR3 DNA: TGCGCCAGCAGCCACTCGACAGGTAACTCCTACGAGCAGTACTTC.